This TCR beta chain was sequenced during a study of untreated major depressive disorder. General study points: A comparatively small sample limits the generalizability of these findings.

Controls never had mood disorders and self-rated depressive symptoms at 5 or less. Donors lacked major illness, comorbidities, regular medication, drug use, or heavy drinking. A remark on this clone: The antigen is not known.

Profiled with immunoSEQ multiplex PCR; TCRdb holds only in-frame clones, not every one. Seen here are about 21,000 clones, around nine tenths observed once, and the top ten hold 0.4% to 0.6%. What was sequenced was CD4+ T cells from PBMCs. This TCR came from a woman between 35 and 50 years old in good health.

The CDR3 spells CASSGTGLGGAEAFF. In DNA form, the CDR3 reads TGTGCCAGCAGCGGAACAGGGCTCGGTGGCGCTGAAGCTTTCTTT. The V gene is TRBV5-6, the J gene TRBJ1-1; TRBD1 might be the D (6 bases). V was clipped by 4 bases and J by 6 bases, with 19 bases between them. The CDR3 consists of 15 residues. CDR1 is SGHDT, CDR2 YYEEEE, per germline.